This is a list of T cell receptor beta chains from one sample in a study of response to subunit inactivated influenza vaccine. TCRdb re-called the RT-PCR reads through MiXCR, storing one row per CDR3 protein. Here the sample spans 710,000 or so distinct CDR3 sequences, roughly 14% being singletons. This sample comprised PBMCs from blood, obtained 11 to 12 days after vaccination. The receptors stem from a man between 45 and 60 years old who received an inactivated influenza vaccine. Each CDR3 is given with its conserved first and last residue. The D gene is left open where the match is weak. Part of the rows lack a size; the others show once, few, many or a class for expanded clones.

V	D	length	J	size	CDR3	DNA
TRBV27	TRBD2	14	TRBJ2-4	few	CASSLTMGLARQYF	TGTGCCAGCAGTTTGACGATGGGACTAGCGCGACAGTACTTC
TRBV10-3	NA	13	TRBJ1-2	few	CAISDAGNYGYTF	TGTGCCATCAGTGACGCAGGCAACTATGGCTACACCTTC
TRBV5-1	TRBD1	17	TRBJ1-2	NA	CASSKTGSGRTNYGYTF	TGCGCCAGCAGCAAGACAGGGAGTGGAAGAACTAACTATGGCTACACCTTC
TRBV5-1	NA	14	TRBJ2-5	NA	CASSLTRSQETQYF	TGCGCCAGCAGCTTGACGCGGAGTCAAGAGACCCAGTACTTC
TRBV5-1	TRBD2	16	TRBJ2-1	few	CASSPQTSSGSNEQFF	TGCGCCAGCAGTCCACAGACGTCTAGCGGGAGTAATGAGCAGTTCTTC
TRBV20-1	NA	12	TRBJ2-4	NA	CSADVAKNIQYF	TGCAGTGCCGACGTCGCCAAAAACATTCAGTACTTC
TRBV6-2/TRBV6-3	NA	14	TRBJ2-7	few	CASGWTGETYEQYF	TGTGCCAGCGGCTGGACGGGGGAAACCTACGAGCAGTACTTC
TRBV7-2	NA	14	TRBJ2-3	NA	CASSPQRGADTQYF	TGTGCCAGCAGCCCCCAACGTGGGGCAGATACGCAGTATTTT
TRBV20-1	TRBD2	16	TRBJ2-3	NA	CSAQGASGVNTDTQYF	TGCAGTGCTCAAGGGGCTAGCGGGGTGAACACAGATACGCAGTATTTT
TRBV12-3/TRBV12-4	NA	14	TRBJ2-7	many	CASSLGRAGYEQYF	TGTGCCAGCAGTTTAGGCAGGGCGGGCTACGAGCAGTACTTC
TRBV29-1	NA	14	TRBJ2-1	NA	CSVAGGASRDEQFF	TGCAGCGTTGCAGGCGGGGCCAGTCGGGATGAGCAGTTCTTC
TRBV5-1	NA	15	TRBJ2-7	NA	CASSLARGTLHEQYF	TGCGCCAGCAGCTTGGCACGAGGGACACTTCACGAGCAGTACTTC
TRBV10-3	NA	12	TRBJ2-5	few	CAIREGGETQYF	TGTGCCATCAGAGAGGGGGGGGAGACCCAGTACTTC